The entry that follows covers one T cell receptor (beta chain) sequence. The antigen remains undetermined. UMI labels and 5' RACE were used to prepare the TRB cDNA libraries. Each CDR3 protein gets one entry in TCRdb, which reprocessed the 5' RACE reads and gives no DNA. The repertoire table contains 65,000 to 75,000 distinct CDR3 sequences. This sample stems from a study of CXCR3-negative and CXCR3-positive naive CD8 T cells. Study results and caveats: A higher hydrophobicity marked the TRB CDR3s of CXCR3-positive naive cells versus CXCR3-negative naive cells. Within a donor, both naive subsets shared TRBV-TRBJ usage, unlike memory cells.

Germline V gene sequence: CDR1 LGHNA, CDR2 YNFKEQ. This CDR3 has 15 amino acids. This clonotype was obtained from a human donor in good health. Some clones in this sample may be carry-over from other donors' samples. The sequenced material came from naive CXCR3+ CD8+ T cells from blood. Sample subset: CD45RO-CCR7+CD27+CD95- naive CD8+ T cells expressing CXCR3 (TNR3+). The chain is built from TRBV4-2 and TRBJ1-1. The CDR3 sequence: CASSQVRAGNTEAFF.